The following is a T cell receptor beta chain sequence with its context. Per the germline V gene, CDR1 is MDHEN and CDR2 is SYDVKM. V lost 2 bases, J lost 3 bases, and 5 bases stayed unmatched. The CDR3 runs to 15 residues. Self-reported history from a screening survey and questionnaire set each donor's cohort. Resolution of symptoms, clearance, or two negative PCRs was present in recovered Cohort 3 donors. The data were produced by immunoSEQ multiplex PCR, yet TCRdb's version contains in-frame clones alone and is incomplete. The table shows a few hundred thousand clones, with roughly 87% occurring only once. This entry is derived from a study of blood T cell repertoires in COVID-19. Study-wide context: The United States, Italy and Spain provided the acute and convalescent COVID-19 samples.

The chain uses TRBV28 and TRBJ2-7, with 9 bases matching TRBD2. Material: PBMCs or T cells enriched from blood (not recorded which). The receptor was derived from a young woman who had recovered from COVID-19. The CDR3 loop reads CASSLALAGYYEQYF. The CDR3 DNA follows: TGTGCCAGCAGTTTAGCCCTAGCGGGATACTACGAGCAGTACTTC.